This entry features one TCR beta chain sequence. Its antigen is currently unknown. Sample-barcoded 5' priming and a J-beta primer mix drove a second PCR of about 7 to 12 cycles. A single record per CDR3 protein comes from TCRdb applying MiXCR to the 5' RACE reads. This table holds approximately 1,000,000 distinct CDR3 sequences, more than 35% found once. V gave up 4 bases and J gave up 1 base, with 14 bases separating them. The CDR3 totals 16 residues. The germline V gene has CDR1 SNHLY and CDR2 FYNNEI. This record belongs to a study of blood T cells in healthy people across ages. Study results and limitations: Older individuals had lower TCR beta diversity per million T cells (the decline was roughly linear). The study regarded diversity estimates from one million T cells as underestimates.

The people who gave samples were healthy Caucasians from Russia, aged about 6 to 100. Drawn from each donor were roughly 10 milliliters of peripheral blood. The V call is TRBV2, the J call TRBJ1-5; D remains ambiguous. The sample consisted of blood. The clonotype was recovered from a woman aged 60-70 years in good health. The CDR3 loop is CASSVQHSSSNQPQHF. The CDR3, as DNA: TGTGCCAGCAGTGTACAGCACAGCTCAAGCAATCAGCCCCAGCATTTT. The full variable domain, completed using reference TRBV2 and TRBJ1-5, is EPEVTQTPSHQVTQMGQEVILRCVPISNHLYFYWYRQILGQKVEFLVSFYNNEISEKSEIFDDQFSVERPDGSNFTLKIRSTKLEDSAMYFCASSVQHSSSNQPQHFGDGTRLSIL.